This T cell receptor (beta chain) was found in a study of blood T cell repertoires in COVID-19. Libraries were prepared by immunoSEQ multiplex PCR; TCRdb keeps only in-frame clonotypes and omits some of them. The table records about 240,000 clones, about 86% of them present only once. This clonotype originated in a middle-aged woman with acute COVID-19. The sequenced sample was PBMCs or T cells enriched from blood (not recorded which).

The CDR3 DNA sequence: TGTGCCAGCAGTCGACAGGGCCCTATAGATACGCAGTATTTT. It specifies CASSRQGPIDTQYF. The rearrangement joins TRBV6-5 to TRBJ2-3, with 7 bases identical to TRBD1. Losses at the gene ends were 5 bases for V and 5 bases for J; bases not matched to a gene: 7. Looked up from germline, CDR1 is MNHEY and CDR2 is SVGAGI. The CDR3 loop spans 14 amino acids.